The clone carrying this T cell receptor (beta chain) was counted once. What it binds is unknown. Relative to the germline gene, one junction end is altered; a read error may explain this. This specimen belongs to a study of cytomegalovirus exposure and HLA in healthy donors. Overall study results and limits: Compared with the roughly 670-donor mean, an Asian-associated ancestry cluster reportedly had fewer N-insertions, according to a later analysis. Analysis performed later showed TCR beta chains linked to HLA being more clonally expanded than equally common others. About 87% or about 30% of the time was how often most TCR beta V segments were productive, according to an earlier analysis.

PCR primers comprised 60 Vbeta and 13 Jbeta primers. The data were produced by immunoSEQ multiplex PCR, yet TCRdb's version contains in-frame clones alone and is incomplete. The table has 100,000 to 150,000 clones, roughly 80% seen once; the top ten hold about 4%. This CDR3 has 15 residues. The germline V gene has CDR1 SGHDT and CDR2 YYEEEE. This TCR was sampled from a woman aged 35 to 49 in good health and CMV-seronegative. The chain is built from TRBV5-6 and TRBJ2-1; D unresolved. Material for sequencing was PBMCs. The CDR3 spells CASSQAMSSYNEQFF. The CDR3 DNA reads as TGCGCCAGCAGCCAGGCGATGTCCTCCTACAATGAGCAGTTCTTC.